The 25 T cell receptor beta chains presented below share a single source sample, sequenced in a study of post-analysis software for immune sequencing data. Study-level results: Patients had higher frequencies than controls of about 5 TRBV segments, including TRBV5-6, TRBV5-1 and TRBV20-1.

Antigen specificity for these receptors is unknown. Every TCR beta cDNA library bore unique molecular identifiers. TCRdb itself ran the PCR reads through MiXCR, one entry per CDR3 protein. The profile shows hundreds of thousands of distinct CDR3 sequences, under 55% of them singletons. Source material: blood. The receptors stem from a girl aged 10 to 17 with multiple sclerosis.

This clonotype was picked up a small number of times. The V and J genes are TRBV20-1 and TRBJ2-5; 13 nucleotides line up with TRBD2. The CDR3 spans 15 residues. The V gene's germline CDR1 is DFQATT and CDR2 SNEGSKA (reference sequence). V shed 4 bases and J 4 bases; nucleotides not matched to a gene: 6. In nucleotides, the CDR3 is TGCAGTGCTACAGGGACTAGCGGGAAAATAGAGACCCAGTACTTC. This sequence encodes CSATGTSGKIETQYF.

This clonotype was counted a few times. DNA of the CDR3: TGTGCCAGCCGGTTAGCGGGAGGGGGCTACGAGCAGTACTTC. Its translation is CASRLAGGGYEQYF. The chain carries TRBV12-3 or TRBV12-4 and TRBJ2-7, with TRBD2 matching over 11 bases. CDR3 length equals 14 residues. Losses at the gene ends were 8 bases for V and 3 bases for J; bases not matched to a gene: 6.

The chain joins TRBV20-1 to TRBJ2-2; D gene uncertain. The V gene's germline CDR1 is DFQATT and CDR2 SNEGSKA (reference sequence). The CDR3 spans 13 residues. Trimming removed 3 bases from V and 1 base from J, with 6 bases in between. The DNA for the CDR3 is TGCAGTGCTAGGGGTCAGAACACCGGGGAGCTGTTTTTT. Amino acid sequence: CSARGQNTGELFF.

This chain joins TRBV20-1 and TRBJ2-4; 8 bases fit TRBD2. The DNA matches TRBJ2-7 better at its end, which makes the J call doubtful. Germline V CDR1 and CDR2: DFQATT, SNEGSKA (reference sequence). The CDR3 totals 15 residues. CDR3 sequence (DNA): TGCAGTGCTAGAGAATACGGGAGGGTCCCCTACGAGCAGTACTTC. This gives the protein CSAREYGRVPYEQYF.

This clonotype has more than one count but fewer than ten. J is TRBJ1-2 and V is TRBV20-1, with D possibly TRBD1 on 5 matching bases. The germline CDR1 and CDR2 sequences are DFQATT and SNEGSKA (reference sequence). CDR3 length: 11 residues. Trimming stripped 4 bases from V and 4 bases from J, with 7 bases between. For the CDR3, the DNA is TGCAGTGCTAACGGGGGCTATGGCTACACCTTC. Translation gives CSANGGYGYTF.

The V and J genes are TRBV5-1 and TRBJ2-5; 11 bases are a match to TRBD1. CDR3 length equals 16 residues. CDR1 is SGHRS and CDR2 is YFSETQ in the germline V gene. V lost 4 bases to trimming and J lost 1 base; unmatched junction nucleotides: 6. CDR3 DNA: TGCGCCAGCAGCCCGGGGACAGGGGGGGCCCAAGAGACCCAGTACTTC. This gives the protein CASSPGTGGAQETQYF.

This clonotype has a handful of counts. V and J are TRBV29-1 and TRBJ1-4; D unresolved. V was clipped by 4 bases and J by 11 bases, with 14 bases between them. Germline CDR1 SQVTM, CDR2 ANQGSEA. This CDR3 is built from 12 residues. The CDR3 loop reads CSVVGQSDKLFF. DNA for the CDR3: TGCAGCGTTGTCGGGCAAAGTGACAAACTGTTTTTT.

The CDR3 coding sequence is TGTGCCAGCAGTGGAGTTTTACCAGATACGCAGTATTTT. This translates into CASSGVLPDTQYF. The J gene is TRBJ2-3, the V gene TRBV2; unclear D gene. The CDR3 totals 13 residues. Trimming cost V 4 bases and J 4 bases, with 9 bases left between them. Germline CDR1 SNHLY, CDR2 FYNNEI.

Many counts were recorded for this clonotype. CDR3 DNA sequence: TGTGCCAGCAGTCCAACAGGGGGATCCTACGAGCAGTACTTC. The encoded protein is CASSPTGGSYEQYF. The chain couples TRBV12-3 or TRBV12-4 to TRBJ2-7, with 8 bases matching TRBD1. The CDR3 consists of 14 residues. V lost 5 bases to trimming and J lost 1 base; unmatched junction nucleotides: 4.

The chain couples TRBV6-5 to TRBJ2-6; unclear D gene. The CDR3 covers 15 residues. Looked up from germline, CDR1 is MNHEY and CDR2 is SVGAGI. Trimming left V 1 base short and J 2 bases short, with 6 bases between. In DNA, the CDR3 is TGTGCCAGCAGTTACTTAGGGCCTGGGGCCAACGTCCTGACTTTC. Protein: CASSYLGPGANVLTF.

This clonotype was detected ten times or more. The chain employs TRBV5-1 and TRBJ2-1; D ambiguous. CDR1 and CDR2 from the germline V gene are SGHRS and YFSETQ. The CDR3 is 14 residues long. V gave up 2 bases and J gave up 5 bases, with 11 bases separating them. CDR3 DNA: TGCGCCAGCAGCTTATCCGGCGGAGACAATGAGCAGTTCTTC. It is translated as CASSLSGGDNEQFF.

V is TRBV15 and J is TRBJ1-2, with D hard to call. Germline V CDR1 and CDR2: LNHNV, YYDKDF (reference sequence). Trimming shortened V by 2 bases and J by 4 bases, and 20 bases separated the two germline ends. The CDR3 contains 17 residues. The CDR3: CATSRKDVGPETYGYTF. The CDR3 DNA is TGTGCCACCAGCAGAAAGGACGTAGGGCCGGAGACCTATGGCTACACCTTC.

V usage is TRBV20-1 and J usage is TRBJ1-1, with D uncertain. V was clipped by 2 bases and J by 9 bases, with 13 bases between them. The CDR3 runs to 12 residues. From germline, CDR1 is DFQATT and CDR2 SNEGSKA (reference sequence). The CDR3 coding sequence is TGCAGTGCTAGAAGGTCGGGTCTACAAGCTTTCTTT. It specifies CSARRSGLQAFF.

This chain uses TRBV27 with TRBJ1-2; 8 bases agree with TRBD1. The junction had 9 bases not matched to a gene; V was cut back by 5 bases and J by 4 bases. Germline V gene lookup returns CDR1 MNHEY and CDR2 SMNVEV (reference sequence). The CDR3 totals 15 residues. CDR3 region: CASSPLQGGIYGYTF. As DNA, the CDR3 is TGTGCCAGCAGTCCCCTACAGGGGGGGATCTATGGCTACACCTTC.

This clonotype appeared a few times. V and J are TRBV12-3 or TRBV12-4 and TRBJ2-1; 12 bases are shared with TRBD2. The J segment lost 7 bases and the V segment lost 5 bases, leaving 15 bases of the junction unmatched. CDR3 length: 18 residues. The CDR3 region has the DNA TGTGCCAGCAGTCTGCGGACTAGCGGGACGGCCAGGAGGAATGAGCAGTTCTTC. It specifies CASSLRTSGTARRNEQFF.

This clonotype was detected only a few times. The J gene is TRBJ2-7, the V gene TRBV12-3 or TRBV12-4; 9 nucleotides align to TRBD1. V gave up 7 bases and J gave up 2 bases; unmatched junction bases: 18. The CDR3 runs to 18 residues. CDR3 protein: CASTLLRGTGTGPYEQYF. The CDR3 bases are TGTGCCAGCACCCTTCTCCGGGGGACCGGGACAGGGCCCTACGAGCAGTACTTC.

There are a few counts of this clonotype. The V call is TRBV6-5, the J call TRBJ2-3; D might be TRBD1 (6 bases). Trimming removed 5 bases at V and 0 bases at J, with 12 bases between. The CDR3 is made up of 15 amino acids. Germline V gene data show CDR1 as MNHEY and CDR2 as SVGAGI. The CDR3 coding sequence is TGTGCCAGCAGTAGGACAGCCCCTAGCACAGATACGCAGTATTTT. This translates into CASSRTAPSTDTQYF.

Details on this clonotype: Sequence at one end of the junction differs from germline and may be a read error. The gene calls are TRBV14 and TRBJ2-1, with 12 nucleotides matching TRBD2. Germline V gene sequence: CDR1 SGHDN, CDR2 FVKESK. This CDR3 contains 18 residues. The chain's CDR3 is CASSQTTILAGGHNGQFF. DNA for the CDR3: TGTGCCAGCAGCCAAACGACTATACTAGCGGGAGGTCACAATGGGCAGTTCTTC.

CDR3 in DNA: TGTGCCAGCAGCCGAAGACAGGGTACGGTAGCTAACTATGGCTACACCTTC. Translation: CASSRRQGTVANYGYTF. The chain carries TRBV3-1 and TRBJ1-2; TRBD1 aligns across 7 bases. Germline V gives CDR1 LGHDT, CDR2 YNNKEL (reference sequence). The CDR3 sequence is 17 residues long. Germline trimming cut 4 bases from V and 0 bases from J; bases unmatched to any gene: 11.

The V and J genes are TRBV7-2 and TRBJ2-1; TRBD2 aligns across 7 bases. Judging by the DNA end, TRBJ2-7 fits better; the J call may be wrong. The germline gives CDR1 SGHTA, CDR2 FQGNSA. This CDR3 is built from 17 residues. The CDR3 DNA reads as TGTGCCAGCAGCACCCGACAAGCGGGGTACTCCTACAATGAGCAGTACTTC. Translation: CASSTRQAGYSYNEQYF.

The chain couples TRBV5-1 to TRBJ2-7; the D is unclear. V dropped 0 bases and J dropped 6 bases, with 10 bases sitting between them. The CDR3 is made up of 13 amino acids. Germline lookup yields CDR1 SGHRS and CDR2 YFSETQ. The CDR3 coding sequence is TGCGCCAGCAGCTTGGGGTCGGAGAGCGAGCAGTACTTC. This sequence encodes CASSLGSESEQYF. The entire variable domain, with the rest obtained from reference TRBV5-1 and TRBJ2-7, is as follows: KAGVTQTPRYLIKTRGQQVTLSCSPISGHRSVSWYQQTPGQGLQFLFEYFSETQRNKGNFPGRFSGRQFSNSRSEMNVSTLELGDSALYLCASSLGSESEQYFGPGTRLTVT.

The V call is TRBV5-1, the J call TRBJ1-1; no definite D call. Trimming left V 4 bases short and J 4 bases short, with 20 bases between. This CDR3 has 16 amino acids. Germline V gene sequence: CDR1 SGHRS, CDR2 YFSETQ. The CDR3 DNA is TGCGCCAGCAGCCCCCGGGGTACGGGTTCAGTCACTGAAGCTTTCTTT. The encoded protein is CASSPRGTGSVTEAFF.

CDR3: CATSGRGWDIQYF. The CDR3 coding sequence is TGTGCCACGAGCGGCAGGGGTTGGGACATTCAGTACTTC. The rearrangement links TRBV7-9 to TRBJ2-4; a weak D match, TRBD1 (6 bases). This CDR3 has 13 residues. CDR1 SEHNR and CDR2 FQNEAQ come from the germline V gene (reference sequence). The germline V and J ends were trimmed by 10 bases and 8 bases, with 18 bases remaining between them. Based on the CDR3 plus reference TRBV7-9 and TRBJ2-4, the full variable domain is DTGVSQNPRHKITKRGQNVTFRCDPISEHNRLYWYRQTLGQGPEFLTYFQNEAQLEKSRLLSDRFSAERPKGSFSTLEIQRTEQGDSAMYLCATSGRGWDIQYFGAGTRLSVL.

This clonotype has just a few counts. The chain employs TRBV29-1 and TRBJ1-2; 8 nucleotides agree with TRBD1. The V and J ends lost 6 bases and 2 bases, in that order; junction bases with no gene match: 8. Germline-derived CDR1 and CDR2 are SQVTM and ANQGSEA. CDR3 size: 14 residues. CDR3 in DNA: TGCAGCGTCGCCCCGCGACAGGGGAACTATGGCTACACCTTC. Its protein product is CSVAPRQGNYGYTF. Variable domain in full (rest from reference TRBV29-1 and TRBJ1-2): SAVISQKPSRDICQRGTSLTIQCQVDSQVTMMFWYRQQPGQSLTLIATANQGSEATYESGFVIDKFPISRPNLTFSTLTVSNMSPEDSSIYLCSVAPRQGNYGYTFGSGTRLTVV.

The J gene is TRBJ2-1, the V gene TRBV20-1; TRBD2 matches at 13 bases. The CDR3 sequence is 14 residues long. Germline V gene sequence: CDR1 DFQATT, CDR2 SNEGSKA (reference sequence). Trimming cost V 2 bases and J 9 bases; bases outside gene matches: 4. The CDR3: CSARWGLAGLEQFF. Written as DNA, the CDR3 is TGCAGTGCTAGATGGGGACTAGCGGGACTTGAGCAGTTCTTC.